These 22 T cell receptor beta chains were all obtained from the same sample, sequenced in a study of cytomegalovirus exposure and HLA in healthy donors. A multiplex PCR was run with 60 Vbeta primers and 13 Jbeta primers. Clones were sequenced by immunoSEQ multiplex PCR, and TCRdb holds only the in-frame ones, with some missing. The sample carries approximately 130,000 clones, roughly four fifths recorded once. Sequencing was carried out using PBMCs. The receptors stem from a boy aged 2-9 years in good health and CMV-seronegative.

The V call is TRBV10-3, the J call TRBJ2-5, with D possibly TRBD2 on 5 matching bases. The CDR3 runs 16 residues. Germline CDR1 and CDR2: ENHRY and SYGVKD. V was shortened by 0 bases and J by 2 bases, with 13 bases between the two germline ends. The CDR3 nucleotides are TGTGCCATCAGTGAGTCCGGTCCGGGGTTACAAGAGACCCAGTACTTC. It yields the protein CAISESGPGLQETQYF.

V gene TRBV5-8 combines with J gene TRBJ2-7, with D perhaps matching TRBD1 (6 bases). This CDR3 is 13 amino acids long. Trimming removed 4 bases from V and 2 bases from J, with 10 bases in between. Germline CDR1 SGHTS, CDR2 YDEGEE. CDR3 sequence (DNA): TGTGCCAGCAGCACGGGACACCCCTACGAGCAGTACTTC. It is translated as CASSTGHPYEQYF.

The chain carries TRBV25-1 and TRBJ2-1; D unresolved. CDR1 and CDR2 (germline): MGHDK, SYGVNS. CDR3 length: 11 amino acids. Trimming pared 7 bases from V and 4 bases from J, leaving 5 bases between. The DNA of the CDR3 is TGTGCCAGCACTAGATACAATGAGCAGTTCTTC. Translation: CASTRYNEQFF.

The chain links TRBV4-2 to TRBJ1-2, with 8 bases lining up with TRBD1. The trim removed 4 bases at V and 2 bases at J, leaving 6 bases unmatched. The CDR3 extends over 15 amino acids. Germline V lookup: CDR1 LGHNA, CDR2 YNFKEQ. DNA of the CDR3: TGTGCCAGCAGCCTGACGGGACAGGAAAACTATGGCTACACCTTC. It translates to CASSLTGQENYGYTF.

The CDR3 sequence is CASSQVYPGQNYGYTF. The CDR3 nucleotides read TGCGCCAGCAGCCAAGTATACCCGGGACAGAACTATGGCTACACCTTC. This rearrangement joins TRBV4-3 to TRBJ1-2; 7 nucleotides agree with TRBD1. The junction had 7 bases not matched to a gene; V was cut back by 1 base and J by 2 bases. Looked up from germline, CDR1 is LGHNA and CDR2 is YSLEER. The CDR3 spans 16 residues.

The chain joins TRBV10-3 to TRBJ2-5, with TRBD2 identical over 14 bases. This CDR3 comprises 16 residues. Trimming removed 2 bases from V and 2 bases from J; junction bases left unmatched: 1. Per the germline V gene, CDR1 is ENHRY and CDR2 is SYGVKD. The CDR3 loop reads CAISEGLAGGQETQYF. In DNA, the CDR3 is TGTGCCATCAGTGAGGGACTAGCGGGGGGACAAGAGACCCAGTACTTC.

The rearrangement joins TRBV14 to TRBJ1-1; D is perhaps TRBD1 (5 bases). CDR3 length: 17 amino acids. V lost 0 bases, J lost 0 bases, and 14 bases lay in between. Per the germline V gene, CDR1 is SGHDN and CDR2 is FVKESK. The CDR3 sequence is CASSQDPGLLMNTEAFF. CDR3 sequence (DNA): TGTGCCAGCAGCCAAGACCCGGGACTGCTGATGAACACTGAAGCTTTCTTT.

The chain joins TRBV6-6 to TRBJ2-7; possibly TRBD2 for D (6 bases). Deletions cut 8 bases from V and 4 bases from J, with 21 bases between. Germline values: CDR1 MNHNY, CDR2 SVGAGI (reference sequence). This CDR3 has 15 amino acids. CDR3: CASSEGPLPVYEQYV. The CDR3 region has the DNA TGTGCCAGCTCGGAGGGACCTTTACCCGTTTACGAGCAGTACGTC.

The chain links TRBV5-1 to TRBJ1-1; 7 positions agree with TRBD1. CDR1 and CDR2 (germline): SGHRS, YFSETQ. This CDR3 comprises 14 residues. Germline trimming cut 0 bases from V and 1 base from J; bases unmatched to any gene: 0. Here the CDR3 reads CASSLAGGNTEAFF. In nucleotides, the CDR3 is TGCGCCAGCAGCTTGGCAGGGGGGAACACTGAAGCTTTCTTT.

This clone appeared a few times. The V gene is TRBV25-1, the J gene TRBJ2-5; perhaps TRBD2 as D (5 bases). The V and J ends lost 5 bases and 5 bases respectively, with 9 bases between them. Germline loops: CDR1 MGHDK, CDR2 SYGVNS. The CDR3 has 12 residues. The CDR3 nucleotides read TGTGCCAGCAGTAGAGGGCGGGAGACCCAGTACTTC. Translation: CASSRGRETQYF.

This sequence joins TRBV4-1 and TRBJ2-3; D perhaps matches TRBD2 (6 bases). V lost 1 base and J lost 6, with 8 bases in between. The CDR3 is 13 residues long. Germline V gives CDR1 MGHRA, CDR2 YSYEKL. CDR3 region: CASSQVGRDTQYF. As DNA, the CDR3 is TGCGCCAGCAGCCAAGTAGGGAGGGATACGCAGTATTTT.

The CDR3 sequence is CASSSGGREPQHF. The CDR3 region has the DNA TGTGCCAGCAGCTCGGGGGGAAGGGAGCCCCAGCATTTT. The chain joins TRBV7-8 to TRBJ1-5; D is perhaps TRBD1 (5 bases). Trimming left V 4 bases short and J 8 bases short, with 12 bases between. CDR1 and CDR2 from the germline V gene are SGHVS and FQNEAQ. The CDR3 runs to 13 residues.

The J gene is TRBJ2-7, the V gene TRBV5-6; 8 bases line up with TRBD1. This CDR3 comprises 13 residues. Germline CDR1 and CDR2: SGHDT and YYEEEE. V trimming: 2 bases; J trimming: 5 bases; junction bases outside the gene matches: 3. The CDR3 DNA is TGTGCCAGCAGCTTACTACAGGGGGACGAGCAGTACGTC. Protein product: CASSLLQGDEQYV.

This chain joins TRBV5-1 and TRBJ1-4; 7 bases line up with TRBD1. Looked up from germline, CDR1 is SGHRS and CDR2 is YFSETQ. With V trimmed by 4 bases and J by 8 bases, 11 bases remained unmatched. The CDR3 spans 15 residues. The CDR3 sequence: CASSPTGSEREKLFF. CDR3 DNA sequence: TGCGCCAGCAGCCCGACAGGGTCGGAAAGGGAAAAACTGTTTTTT.

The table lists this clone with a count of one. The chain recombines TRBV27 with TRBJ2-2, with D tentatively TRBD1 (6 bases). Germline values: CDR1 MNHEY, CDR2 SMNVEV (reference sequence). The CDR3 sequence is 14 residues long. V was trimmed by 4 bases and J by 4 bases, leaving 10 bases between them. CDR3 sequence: CASSSGAATGELFF. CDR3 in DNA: TGTGCCAGCAGTTCAGGGGCGGCCACCGGGGAGCTGTTTTTT.

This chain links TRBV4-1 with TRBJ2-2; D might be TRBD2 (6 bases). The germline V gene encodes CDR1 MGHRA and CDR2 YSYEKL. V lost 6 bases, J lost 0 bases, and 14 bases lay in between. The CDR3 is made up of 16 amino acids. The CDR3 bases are TGCGCCAGCAGGCCTCTTGGAGGGGCGAACACCGGGGAGCTGTTTTTT. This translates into CASRPLGGANTGELFF.

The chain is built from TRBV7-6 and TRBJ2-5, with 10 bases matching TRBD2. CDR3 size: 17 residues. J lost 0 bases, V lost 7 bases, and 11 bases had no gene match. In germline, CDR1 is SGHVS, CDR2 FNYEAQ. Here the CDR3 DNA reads TGTGCCAGCACCCTAGGAGCGGGAGGGGAGTACCAAGAGACCCAGTACTTC. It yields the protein CASTLGAGGEYQETQYF.

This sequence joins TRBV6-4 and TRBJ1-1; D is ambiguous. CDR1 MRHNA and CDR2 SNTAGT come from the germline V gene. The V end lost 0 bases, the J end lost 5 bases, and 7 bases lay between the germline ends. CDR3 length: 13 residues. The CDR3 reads CASSDSPETEAFF. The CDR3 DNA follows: TGTGCCAGCAGTGACTCTCCGGAGACTGAAGCTTTCTTT.

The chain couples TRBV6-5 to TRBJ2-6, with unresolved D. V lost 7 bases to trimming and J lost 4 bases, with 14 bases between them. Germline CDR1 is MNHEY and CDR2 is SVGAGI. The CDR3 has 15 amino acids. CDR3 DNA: TGTGCCAGCACAGTCTTATCCTCCGGGGCCAACGTCCTGACTTTC. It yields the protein CASTVLSSGANVLTF.

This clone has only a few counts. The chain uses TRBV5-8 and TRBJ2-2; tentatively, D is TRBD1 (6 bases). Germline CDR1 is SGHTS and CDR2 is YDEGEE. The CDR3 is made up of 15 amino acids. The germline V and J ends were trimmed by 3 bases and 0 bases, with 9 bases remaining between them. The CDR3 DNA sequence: TGTGCCAGCAGCTCGGGACACCCGAACACCGGGGAGCTGTTTTTT. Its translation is CASSSGHPNTGELFF.

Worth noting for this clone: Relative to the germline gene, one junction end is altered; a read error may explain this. The CDR3 protein is CIGNRDSNTGELFF. CDR3 nucleotides: TGCATAGGGAACCGGGACAGCAACACCGGGGAGCTGTTTTTT. The V call is TRBV7-9, the J call TRBJ2-2, with 7 bases aligning to TRBD1. In germline, CDR1 is SEHNR, CDR2 FQNEAQ (reference sequence). The CDR3 extends over 14 amino acids.

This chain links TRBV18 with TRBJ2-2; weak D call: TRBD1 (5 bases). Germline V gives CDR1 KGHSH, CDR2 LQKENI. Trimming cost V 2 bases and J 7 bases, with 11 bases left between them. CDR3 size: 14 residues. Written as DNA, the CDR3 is TGTGCCAGCTCACCAGCCGGACACGGCGGGGAGCTGTTTTTT. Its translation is CASSPAGHGGELFF.